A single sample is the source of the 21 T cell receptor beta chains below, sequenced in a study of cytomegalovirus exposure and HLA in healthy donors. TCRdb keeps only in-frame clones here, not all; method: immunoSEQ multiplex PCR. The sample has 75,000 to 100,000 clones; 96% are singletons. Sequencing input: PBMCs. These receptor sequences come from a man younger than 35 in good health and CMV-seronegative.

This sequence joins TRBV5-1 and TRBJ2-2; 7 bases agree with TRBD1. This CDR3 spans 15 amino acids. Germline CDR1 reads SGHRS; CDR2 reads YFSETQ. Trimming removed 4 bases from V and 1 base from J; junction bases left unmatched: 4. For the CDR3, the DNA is TGCGCCAGCAGCATCCGGACAGGGAACACCGGGGAGCTGTTTTTT. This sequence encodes CASSIRTGNTGELFF. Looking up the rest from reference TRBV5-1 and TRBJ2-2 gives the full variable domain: KAGVTQTPRYLIKTRGQQVTLSCSPISGHRSVSWYQQTPGQGLQFLFEYFSETQRNKGNFPGRFSGRQFSNSRSEMNVSTLELGDSALYLCASSIRTGNTGELFFGEGSRLTVL.

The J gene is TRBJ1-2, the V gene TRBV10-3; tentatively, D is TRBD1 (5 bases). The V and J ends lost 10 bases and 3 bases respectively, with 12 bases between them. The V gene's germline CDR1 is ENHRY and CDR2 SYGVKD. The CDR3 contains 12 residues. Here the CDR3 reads CATREEDYGYTF. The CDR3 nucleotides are TGTGCCACCAGGGAGGAGGACTATGGCTACACCTTC.

CDR3 DNA: TGCGCCAGCACAGGTCAAGAGACCCAGTACTTC. Protein sequence: CASTGQETQYF. J is TRBJ2-5 and V is TRBV10-2; the D is unclear. The CDR3 has 11 amino acids. The V gene lost 7 bases and the J gene lost 2 bases, with 5 bases spanning the gap. Germline CDR1 WSHSY, CDR2 SAAADI.

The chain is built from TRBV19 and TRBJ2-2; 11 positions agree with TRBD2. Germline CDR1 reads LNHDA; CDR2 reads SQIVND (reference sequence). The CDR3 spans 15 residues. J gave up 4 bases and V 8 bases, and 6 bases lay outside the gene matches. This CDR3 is CASLAGGTSTGELFF. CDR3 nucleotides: TGTGCCAGTTTAGCGGGAGGGACCTCCACCGGGGAGCTGTTTTTT.

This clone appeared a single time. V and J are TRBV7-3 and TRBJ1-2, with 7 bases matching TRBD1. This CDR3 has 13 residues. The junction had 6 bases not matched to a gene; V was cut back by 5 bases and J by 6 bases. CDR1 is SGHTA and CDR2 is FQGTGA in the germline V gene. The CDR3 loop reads CASSKQGYDGYTF. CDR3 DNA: TGTGCCAGCAGCAAACAGGGGTACGATGGCTACACCTTC.

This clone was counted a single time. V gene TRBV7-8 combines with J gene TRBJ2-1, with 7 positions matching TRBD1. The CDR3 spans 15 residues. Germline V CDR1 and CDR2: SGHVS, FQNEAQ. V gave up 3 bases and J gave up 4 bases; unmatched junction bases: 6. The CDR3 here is CASSFDRATYNEQFF. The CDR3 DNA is TGTGCCAGCAGCTTCGACAGGGCAACTTACAATGAGCAGTTCTTC.

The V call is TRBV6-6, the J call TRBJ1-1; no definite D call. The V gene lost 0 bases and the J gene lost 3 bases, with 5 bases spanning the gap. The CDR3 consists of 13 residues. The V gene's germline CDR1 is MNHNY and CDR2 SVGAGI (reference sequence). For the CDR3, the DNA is TGTGCCAGCAGTTACTCGCGAGACACTGAAGCTTTCTTT. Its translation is CASSYSRDTEAFF.

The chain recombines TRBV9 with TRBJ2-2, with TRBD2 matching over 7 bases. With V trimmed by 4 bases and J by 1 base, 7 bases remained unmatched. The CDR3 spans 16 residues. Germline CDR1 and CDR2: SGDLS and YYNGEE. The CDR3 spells CASSYRPGGNTGELFF. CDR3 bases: TGTGCCAGCAGCTACCGCCCGGGGGGGAACACCGGGGAGCTGTTTTTT.

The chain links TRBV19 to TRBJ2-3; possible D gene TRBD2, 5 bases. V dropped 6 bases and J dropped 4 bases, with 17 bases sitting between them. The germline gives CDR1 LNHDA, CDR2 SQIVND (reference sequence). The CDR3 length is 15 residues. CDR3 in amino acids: CASRQSGGIADTQYF. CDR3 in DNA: TGTGCCAGTAGGCAATCAGGAGGAATCGCAGATACGCAGTATTTT.

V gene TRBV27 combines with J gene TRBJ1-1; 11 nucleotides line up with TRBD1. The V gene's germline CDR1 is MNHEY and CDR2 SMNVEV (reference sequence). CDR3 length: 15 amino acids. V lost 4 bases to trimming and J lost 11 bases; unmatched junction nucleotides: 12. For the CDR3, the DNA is TGTGCCAGCAGTTCCCTCGGACAGGGGGCTTTGGTTGCTTTCTTT. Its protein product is CASSSLGQGALVAFF.

The CDR3 bases are TGTGCCAGCAGCTTAGGAGGCGGGGGGGGGAACTATGGCTACACCTTC. It encodes CASSLGGGGGNYGYTF. The chain uses TRBV7-2 and TRBJ1-2; possible D gene TRBD1, 5 bases. Deletions cut 1 base from V and 2 bases from J, with 14 bases between. Germline assignment: CDR1 SGHTA and CDR2 FQGNSA. The length of the CDR3 is 16 residues.

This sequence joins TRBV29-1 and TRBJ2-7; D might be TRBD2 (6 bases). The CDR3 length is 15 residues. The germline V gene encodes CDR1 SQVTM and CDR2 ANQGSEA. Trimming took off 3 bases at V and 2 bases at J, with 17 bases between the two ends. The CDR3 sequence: CSVDIAGGPPYEQYF. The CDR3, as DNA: TGCAGCGTTGATATCGCCGGAGGGCCTCCCTACGAGCAGTACTTC.

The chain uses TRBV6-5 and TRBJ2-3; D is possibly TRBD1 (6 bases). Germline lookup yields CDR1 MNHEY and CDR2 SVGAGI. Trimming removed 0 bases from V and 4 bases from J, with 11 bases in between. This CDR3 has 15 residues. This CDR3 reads CASSYSNRAADTQYF. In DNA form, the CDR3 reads TGTGCCAGCAGTTACTCGAACAGGGCGGCAGATACGCAGTATTTT.

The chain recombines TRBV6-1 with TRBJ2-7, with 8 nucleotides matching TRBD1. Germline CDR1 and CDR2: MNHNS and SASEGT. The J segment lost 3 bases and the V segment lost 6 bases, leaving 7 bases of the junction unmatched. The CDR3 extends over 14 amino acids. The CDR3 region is CASSSPGQVYEQYF. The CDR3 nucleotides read TGTGCCAGCAGCTCACCGGGACAGGTCTACGAGCAGTACTTC.

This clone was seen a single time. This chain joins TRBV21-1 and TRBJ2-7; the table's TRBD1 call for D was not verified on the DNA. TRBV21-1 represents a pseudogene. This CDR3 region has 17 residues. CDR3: CASSKERRQGLTYEQYV. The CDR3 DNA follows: TGTGCCAGCAGCAAAGAAAGGCGACAGGGTCTCACCTACGAGCAGTACGTC.

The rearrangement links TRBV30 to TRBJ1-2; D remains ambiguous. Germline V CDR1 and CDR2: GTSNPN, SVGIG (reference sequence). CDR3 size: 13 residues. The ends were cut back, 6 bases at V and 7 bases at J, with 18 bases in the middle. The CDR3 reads CACQSAGLGGYTF. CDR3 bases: TGTGCCTGCCAGAGTGCCGGGTTAGGTGGCTACACCTTC.

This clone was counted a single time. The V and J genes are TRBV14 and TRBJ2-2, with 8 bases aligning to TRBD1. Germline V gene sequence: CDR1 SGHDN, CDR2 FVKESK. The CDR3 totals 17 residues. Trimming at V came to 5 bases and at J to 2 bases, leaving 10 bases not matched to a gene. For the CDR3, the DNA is TGTGCCAGCAGCACCCGCCTGGGACAGGACAACACCGGGGAGCTGTTTTTT. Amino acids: CASSTRLGQDNTGELFF.

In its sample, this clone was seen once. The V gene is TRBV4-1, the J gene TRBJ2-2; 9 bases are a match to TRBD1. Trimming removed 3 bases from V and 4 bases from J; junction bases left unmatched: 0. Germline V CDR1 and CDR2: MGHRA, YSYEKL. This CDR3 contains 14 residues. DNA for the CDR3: TGCGCCAGCAGCCAGGGACAGGGCACCGGGGAGCTGTTTTTT. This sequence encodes CASSQGQGTGELFF.

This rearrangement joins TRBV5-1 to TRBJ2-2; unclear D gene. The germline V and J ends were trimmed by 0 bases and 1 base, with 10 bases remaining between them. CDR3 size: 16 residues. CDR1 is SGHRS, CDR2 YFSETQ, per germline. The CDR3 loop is CASSLAGRLNTGELFF. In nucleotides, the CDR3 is TGCGCCAGCAGCTTGGCCGGCAGGCTGAACACCGGGGAGCTGTTTTTT.

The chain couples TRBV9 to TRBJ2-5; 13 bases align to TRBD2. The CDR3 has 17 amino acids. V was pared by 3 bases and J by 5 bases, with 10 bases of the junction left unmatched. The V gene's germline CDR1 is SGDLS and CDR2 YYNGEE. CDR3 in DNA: TGTGCCAGCAGCGCCAGTCCGGGACTAGCGGGATCGGAGACCCAGTACTTC. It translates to CASSASPGLAGSETQYF.

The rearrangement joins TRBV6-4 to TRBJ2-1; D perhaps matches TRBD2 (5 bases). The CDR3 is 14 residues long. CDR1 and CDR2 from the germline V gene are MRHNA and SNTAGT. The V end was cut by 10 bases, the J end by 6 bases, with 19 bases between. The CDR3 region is CATGPSGEFNEQFF. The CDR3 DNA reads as TGTGCCACCGGGCCGAGCGGAGAGTTCAATGAGCAGTTCTTC.